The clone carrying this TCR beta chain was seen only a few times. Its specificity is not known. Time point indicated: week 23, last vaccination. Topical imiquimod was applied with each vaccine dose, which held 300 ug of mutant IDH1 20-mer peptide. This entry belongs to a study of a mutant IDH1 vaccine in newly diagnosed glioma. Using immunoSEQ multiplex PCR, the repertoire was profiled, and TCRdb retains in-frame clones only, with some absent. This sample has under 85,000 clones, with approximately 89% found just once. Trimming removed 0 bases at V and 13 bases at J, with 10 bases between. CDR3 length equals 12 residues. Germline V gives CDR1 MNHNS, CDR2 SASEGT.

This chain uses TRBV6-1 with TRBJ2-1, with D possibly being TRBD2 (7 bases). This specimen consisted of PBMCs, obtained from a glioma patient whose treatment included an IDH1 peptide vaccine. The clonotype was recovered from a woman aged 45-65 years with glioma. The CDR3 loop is CASSEAPGGQFF. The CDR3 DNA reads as TGTGCCAGCAGTGAAGCTCCGGGGGGCCAGTTCTTC.